A selection of T cell receptor beta chains follows, all from one sample in a study of T cells after yellow fever vaccination. TCRdb re-called the 5' RACE reads through MiXCR, storing one row per CDR3 protein. The sample shows 450,000 to 650,000 distinct CDR3 sequences, less than 25% of them seen only once. The material was PBMCs, obtained 20 to 25 days after the first yellow fever vaccination. The receptors shown here come from a young man who received the YFV17D yellow fever vaccine. Each CDR3 is given with its conserved first and last residue. D genes are given only for firm matches. A row's size may be missing; if present it is once, few, many or a size class.

>NA|TRBV5-1|TRBD2|TRBJ2-5
TGCGCCAGCAGCTTGAGCTCTAGCGGACAAGAGACCCAGTACTTC
CASSLSSSGQETQYF
>few|TRBV20-1|TRBD1|TRBJ1-4
TGCAGTGCTAGACCCGGGACAGGGACTAATGAAAAACTGTTTTTT
CSARPGTGTNEKLFF
>few|TRBV6-1|NA|TRBJ2-3
TGTGCCAGCAGCCAGGGGGGCCGGGCAGATACGCAGTATTTT
CASSQGGRADTQYF
>few|TRBV6-5|TRBD2|TRBJ2-3
TGTGCCAGCAGTTACCAGCGGGGGGGGGATACGCAGTATTTT
CASSYQRGGDTQYF
>NA|TRBV5-1|TRBD1|TRBJ2-5
TGCGCCAGCAGCTTGATGACAGGGGGCAAAGAGACCCAGTACTTC
CASSLMTGGKETQYF
>few|TRBV7-6|NA|TRBJ1-1
TGTGCCAGCGGGGAGGGGGGCACTGAAGCTTTCTTT
CASGEGGTEAFF
>NA|TRBV12-3/TRBV12-4|TRBD2|TRBJ2-5
TGTGCCAGCAGTTTCCTAGCGGGGCAGGAGACCCAGTACTTC
CASSFLAGQETQYF
>few|TRBV4-1|TRBD1|TRBJ2-2
TGCGCCAGCAGCCAAGGGACAGGGCTGGGGACCGGGGAGCTGTTTTTT
CASSQGTGLGTGELFF
>few|TRBV4-1|NA|TRBJ2-1
TGCGCCAGCAGCCAAGCCAGATTACCCTACAATGAGCAGTTCTTC
CASSQARLPYNEQFF
>few|TRBV24-1|NA|TRBJ2-5
TGTGCCACCCCTCACAGGGAACCCCAAGAGCGGTACCAAGAGACCCAGTACTTC
CATPHREPQERYQETQYF
>NA|TRBV20-1|TRBD1|TRBJ1-2
TGCAGTGCTCGGACAGGGGTATACTATGGCTACACCTTC
CSARTGVYYGYTF
>NA|TRBV5-4|NA|TRBJ2-5
TGTGCCAGCAGCCCTGTGGGCACGCAAGAGACCCAGTACTTC
CASSPVGTQETQYF
>few|TRBV7-2|NA|TRBJ2-7
TGTGCCAGCAGCCTACAAGTGGACTACGAGCAGTACTTC
CASSLQVDYEQYF
>few|TRBV12-3/TRBV12-4|NA|TRBJ1-1
TGTGCCACGTGTTATACACAGGGCTGCACTGAAGCTTTCTTT
CATCYTQGCTEAFF
>few|TRBV25-1|TRBD1|TRBJ2-4
TGTGCCAGCAGTGCCGGGACAGAAAGAGACATTCAGTACTTC
CASSAGTERDIQYF
>many|TRBV7-9|NA|TRBJ1-1
TGTGCCAGCAGCTCAGTTGGGGGGCTAGGAGCTTTCTTT
CASSSVGGLGAFF
>few|TRBV7-2|TRBD1|TRBJ1-1
TGTGCCAGCAGCTACAGGGGAATCACTGAAGCTTTCTTT
CASSYRGITEAFF
>NA|TRBV7-8|NA|TRBJ2-3
TGTGCCAGCAGCTTAGGAGTGGATGATACGCAGTATTTT
CASSLGVDDTQYF
>NA|TRBV7-2|NA|TRBJ2-5
TGTGCCAGCAGCTTAGGAGGGACTCTAGAGACCCAGTACTTC
CASSLGGTLETQYF
>many|TRBV18|NA|TRBJ1-4
TGTGCCAGCTCACCGTTGCAGGAAAATGAAAAACTGTTTTTT
CASSPLQENEKLFF